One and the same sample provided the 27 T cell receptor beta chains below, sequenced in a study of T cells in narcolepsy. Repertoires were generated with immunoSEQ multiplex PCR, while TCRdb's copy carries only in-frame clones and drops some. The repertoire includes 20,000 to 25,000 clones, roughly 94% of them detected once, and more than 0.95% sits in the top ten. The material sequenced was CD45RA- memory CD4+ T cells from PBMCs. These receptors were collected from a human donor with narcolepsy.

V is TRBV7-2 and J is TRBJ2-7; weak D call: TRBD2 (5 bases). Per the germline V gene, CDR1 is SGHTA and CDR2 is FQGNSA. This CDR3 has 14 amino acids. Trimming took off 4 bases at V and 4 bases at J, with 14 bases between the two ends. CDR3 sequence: CASSSAIGIYEQYF. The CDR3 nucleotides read TGTGCCAGCAGCTCAGCAATCGGGATATACGAGCAGTACTTC. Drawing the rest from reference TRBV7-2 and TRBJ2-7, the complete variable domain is GAGVSQSPSNKVTEKGKDVELRCDPISGHTALYWYRQSLGQGLEFLIYFQGNSAPDKSGLPSDRFSAERTGGSVSTLTIQRTQQEDSAVYLCASSSAIGIYEQYFGPGTRLTVT.

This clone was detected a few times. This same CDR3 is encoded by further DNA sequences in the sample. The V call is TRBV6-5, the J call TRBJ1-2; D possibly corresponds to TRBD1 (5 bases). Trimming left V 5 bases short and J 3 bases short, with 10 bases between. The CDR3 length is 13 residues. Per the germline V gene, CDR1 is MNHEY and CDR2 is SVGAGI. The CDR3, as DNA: TGTGCCAGCAGTCCCGGGGGGGACTATGGCTACACCTTC. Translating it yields CASSPGGDYGYTF.

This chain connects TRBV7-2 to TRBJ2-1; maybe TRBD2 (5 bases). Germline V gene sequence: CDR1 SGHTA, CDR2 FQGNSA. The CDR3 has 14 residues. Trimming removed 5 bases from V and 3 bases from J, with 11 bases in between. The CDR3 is CASSRYGIYNEQFF. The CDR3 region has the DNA TGTGCCAGCAGCCGCTACGGGATCTACAATGAGCAGTTCTTC.

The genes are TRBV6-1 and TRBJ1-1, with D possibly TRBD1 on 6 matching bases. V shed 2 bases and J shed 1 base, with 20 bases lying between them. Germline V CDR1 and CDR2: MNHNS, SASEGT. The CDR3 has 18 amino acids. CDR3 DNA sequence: TGTGCCAGCAGTGAAAGGGTGAGCAGGGGCCGCGAGAACACTGAAGCTTTCTTT. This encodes CASSERVSRGRENTEAFF.

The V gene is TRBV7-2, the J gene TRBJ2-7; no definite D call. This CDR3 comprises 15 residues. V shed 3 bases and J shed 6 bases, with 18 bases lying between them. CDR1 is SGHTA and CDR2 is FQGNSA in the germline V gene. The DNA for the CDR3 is TGTGCCAGCAGCTTTAGCCGTGCAAGTCCCCTCGAGCAGTACTTC. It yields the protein CASSFSRASPLEQYF. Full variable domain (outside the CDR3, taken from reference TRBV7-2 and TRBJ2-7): GAGVSQSPSNKVTEKGKDVELRCDPISGHTALYWYRQSLGQGLEFLIYFQGNSAPDKSGLPSDRFSAERTGGSVSTLTIQRTQQEDSAVYLCASSFSRASPLEQYFGPGTRLTVT.

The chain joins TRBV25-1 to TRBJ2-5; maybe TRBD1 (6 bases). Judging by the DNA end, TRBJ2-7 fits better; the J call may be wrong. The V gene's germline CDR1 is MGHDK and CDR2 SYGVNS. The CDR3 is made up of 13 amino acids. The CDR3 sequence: CAVKGEATYEQYF. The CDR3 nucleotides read TGTGCCGTAAAGGGGGAAGCCACTTACGAGCAGTACTTC.

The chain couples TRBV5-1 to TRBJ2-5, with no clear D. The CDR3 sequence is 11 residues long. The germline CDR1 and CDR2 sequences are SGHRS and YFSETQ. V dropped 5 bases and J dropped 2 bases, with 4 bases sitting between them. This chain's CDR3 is CASRDQETQYF. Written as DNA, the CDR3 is TGCGCCAGCAGGGATCAAGAGACCCAGTACTTC.

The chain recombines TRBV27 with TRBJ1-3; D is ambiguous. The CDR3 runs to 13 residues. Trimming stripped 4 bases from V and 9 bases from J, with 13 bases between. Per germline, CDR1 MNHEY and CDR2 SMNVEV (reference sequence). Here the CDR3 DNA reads TGTGCCAGCAGTTCCTGGCCGGTGGCCACCATATATTTT. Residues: CASSSWPVATIYF.

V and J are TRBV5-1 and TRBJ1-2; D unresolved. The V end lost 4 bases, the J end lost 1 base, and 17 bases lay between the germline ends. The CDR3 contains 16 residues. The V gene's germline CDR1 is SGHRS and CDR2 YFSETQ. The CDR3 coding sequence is TGCGCCAGCAGCCCCGGATGGACTGAGGATAACTATGGCTACACCTTC. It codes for CASSPGWTEDNYGYTF. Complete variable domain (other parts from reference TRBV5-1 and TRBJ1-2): KAGVTQTPRYLIKTRGQQVTLSCSPISGHRSVSWYQQTPGQGLQFLFEYFSETQRNKGNFPGRFSGRQFSNSRSEMNVSTLELGDSALYLCASSPGWTEDNYGYTFGSGTRLTVV.

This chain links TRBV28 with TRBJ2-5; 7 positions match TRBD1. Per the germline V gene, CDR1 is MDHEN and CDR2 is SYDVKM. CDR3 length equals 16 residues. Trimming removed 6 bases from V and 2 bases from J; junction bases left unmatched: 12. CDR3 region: CASSPRQGPRQETQYF. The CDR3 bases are TGTGCCAGCAGCCCTCGACAGGGCCCACGTCAAGAGACCCAGTACTTC.

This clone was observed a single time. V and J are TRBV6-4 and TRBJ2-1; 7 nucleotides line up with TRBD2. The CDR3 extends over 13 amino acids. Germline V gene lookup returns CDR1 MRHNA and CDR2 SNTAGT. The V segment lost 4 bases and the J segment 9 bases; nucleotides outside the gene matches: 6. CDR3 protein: CASSVGGVGEQFF. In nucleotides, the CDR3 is TGTGCCAGCAGTGTGGGGGGGGTCGGTGAGCAGTTCTTC.

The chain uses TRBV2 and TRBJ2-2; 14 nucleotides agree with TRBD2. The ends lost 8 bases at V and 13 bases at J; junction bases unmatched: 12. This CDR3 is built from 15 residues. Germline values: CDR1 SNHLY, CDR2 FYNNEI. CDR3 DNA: TGTGCCAGCTCCGAAAATCCGGGGACTAGCGGGAGGCTGTTTTTT. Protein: CASSENPGTSGRLFF. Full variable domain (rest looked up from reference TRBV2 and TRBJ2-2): EPEVTQTPSHQVTQMGQEVILRCVPISNHLYFYWYRQILGQKVEFLVSFYNNEISEKSEIFDDQFSVERPDGSNFTLKIRSTKLEDSAMYFCASSENPGTSGRLFFGEGSRLTVL.

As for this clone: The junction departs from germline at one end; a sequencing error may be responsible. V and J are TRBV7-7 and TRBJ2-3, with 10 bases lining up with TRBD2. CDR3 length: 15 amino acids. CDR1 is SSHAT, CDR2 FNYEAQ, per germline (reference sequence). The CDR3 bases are TGTGCTAGCAGCCCTGGACTAGCGGTCACAGATACGCAGTATTTT. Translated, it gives CASSPGLAVTDTQYF.

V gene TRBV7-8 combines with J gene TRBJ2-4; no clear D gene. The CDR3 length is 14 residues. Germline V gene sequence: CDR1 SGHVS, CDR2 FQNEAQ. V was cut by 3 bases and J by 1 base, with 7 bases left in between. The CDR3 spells CASSFGAAKNIQYF. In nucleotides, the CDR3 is TGTGCCAGCAGCTTTGGCGCGGCCAAAAACATTCAGTACTTC.

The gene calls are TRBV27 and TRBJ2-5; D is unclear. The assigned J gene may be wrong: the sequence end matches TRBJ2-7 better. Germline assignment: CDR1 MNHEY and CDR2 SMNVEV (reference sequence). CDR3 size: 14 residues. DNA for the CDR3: TGTGCCAGCACCCTCATGGTTCCTCCCTACGAGCAGTACTTC. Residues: CASTLMVPPYEQYF.

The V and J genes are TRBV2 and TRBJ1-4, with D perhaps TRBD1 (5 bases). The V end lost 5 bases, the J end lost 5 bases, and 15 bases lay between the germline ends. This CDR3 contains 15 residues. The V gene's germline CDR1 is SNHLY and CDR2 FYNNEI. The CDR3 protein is CASSPIAGANEKLFF. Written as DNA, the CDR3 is TGTGCCAGCAGTCCCATTGCCGGGGCAAATGAAAAACTGTTTTTT.

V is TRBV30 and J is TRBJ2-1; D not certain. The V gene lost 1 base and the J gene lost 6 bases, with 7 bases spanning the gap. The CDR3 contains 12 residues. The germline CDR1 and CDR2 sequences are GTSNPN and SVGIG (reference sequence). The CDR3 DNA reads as TGTGCCTGGAGTGGAAGGAGCAATGAGCAGTTCTTC. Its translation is CAWSGRSNEQFF.

CDR3 DNA: TGTGCCAGCAGTGATCGCTCTAGCGGGAGGGGCGAGCAGTACTTC. This codes for CASSDRSSGRGEQYF. The genes are TRBV6-1 and TRBJ2-7, with 12 bases matching TRBD2. Looked up from germline, CDR1 is MNHNS and CDR2 is SASEGT. The CDR3 loop spans 15 amino acids. The V and J ends lost 3 bases and 6 bases, in that order; junction bases with no gene match: 6.

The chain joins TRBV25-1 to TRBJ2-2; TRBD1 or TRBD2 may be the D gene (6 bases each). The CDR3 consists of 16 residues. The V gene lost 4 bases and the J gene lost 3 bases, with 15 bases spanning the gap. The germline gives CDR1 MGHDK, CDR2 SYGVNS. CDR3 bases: TGTGCCAGCAGTGCTAGGGAAAGGGGGGACACCGGGGAGCTGTTTTTT. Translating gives CASSARERGDTGELFF. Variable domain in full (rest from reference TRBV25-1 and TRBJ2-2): EADIYQTPRYLVIGTGKKITLECSQTMGHDKMYWYQQDPGMELHLIHYSYGVNSTEKGDLSSESTVSRIRTEHFPLTLESARPSHTSQYLCASSARERGDTGELFFGEGSRLTVL.

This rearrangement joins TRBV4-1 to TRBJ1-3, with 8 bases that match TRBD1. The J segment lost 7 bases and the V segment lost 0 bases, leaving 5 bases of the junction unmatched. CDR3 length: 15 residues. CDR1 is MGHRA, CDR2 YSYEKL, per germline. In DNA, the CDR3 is TGCGCCAGCAGCCAAGAGCCCGGACAGGGTAACACCATATATTTT. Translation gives CASSQEPGQGNTIYF.

CDR3 nucleotide sequence: TGTGCCACCCTTAACGAGGACTACTACGAGCAGTACTTC. This sequence encodes CATLNEDYYEQYF. This chain links TRBV6-5 with TRBJ2-7, with a weak D call TRBD2 (6 bases). V was trimmed by 10 bases and J by 3 bases, leaving 16 bases between them. The CDR3 runs 13 residues. CDR1 MNHEY and CDR2 SVGAGI come from the germline V gene.

The CDR3 spells CAWSGDRRNTEAFF. In DNA, the CDR3 is TGTGCCTGGAGTGGTGACAGGAGGAACACTGAAGCTTTCTTT. The chain links TRBV30 to TRBJ1-1, with a weak D call TRBD1 (6 bases). The CDR3 consists of 14 residues. V lost 1 base and J 1 base, leaving 10 bases between the germline ends. Looked up from germline, CDR1 is GTSNPN and CDR2 is SVGIG (reference sequence). The full variable domain, completed using reference TRBV30 and TRBJ1-1, is SQTIHQWPATLVQPVGSPLSLECTVEGTSNPNLYWYRQAAGRGLQLLFYSVGIGQISSEVPQNLSASRPQDRQFILSSKKLLLSDSGFYLCAWSGDRRNTEAFFGQGTRLTVV.

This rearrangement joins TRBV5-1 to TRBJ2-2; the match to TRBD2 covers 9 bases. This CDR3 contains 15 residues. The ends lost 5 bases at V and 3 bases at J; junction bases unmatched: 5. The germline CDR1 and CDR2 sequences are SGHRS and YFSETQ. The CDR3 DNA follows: TGCGCCAGCAGTTTAACTAGCGGGTACACCGGGGAGCTGTTTTTT. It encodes CASSLTSGYTGELFF.

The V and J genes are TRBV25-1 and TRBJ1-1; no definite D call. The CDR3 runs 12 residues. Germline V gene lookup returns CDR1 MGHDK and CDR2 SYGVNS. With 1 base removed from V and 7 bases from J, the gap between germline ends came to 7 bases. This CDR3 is CASSEFKSEAFF. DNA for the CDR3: TGTGCCAGCAGTGAATTTAAGAGTGAAGCTTTCTTT.

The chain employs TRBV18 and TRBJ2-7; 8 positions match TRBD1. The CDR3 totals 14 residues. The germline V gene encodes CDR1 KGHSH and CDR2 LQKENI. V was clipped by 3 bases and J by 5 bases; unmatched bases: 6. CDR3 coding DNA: TGTGCCAGCTCACCCGCGGCGGGACAGGACGAGCAGTACTTC. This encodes CASSPAAGQDEQYF.

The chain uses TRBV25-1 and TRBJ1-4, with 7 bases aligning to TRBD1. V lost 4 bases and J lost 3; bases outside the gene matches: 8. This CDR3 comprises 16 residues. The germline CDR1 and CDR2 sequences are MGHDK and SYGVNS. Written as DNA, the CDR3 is TGTGCCAGCAGTGGGCCCCCCGGGACAGCTAATGAAAAACTGTTTTTT. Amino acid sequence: CASSGPPGTANEKLFF.

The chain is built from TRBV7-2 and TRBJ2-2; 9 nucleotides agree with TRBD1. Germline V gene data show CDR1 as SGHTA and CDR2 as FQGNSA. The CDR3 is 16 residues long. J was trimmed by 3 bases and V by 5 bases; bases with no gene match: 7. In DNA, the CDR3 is TGTGCCAGCAGCCCCTTTGGGACAGGGCACACCGGGGAGCTGTTTTTT. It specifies CASSPFGTGHTGELFF.